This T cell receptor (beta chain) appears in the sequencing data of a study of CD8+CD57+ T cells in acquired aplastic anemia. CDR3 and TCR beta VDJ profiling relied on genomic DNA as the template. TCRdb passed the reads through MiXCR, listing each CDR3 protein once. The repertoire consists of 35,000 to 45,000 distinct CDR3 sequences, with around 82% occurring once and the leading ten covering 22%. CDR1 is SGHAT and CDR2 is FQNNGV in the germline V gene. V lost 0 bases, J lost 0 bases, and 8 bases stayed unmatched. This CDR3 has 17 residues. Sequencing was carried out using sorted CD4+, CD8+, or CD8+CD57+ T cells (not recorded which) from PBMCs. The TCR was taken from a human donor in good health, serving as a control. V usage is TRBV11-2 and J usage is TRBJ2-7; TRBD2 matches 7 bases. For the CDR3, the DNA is TGTGCCAGCAGCTTAGAAGTTCTAGCGGAGAGCTCCTACGAGCAGTACTTC. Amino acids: CASSLEVLAESSYEQYF.